This T cell receptor beta chain appears in the sequencing data of a study of blood T cells in healthy people across ages. The CDR3 contains 12 residues. Germline loops: CDR1 SGHNT, CDR2 YYREEE (reference sequence). Trimming removed 2 bases from V and 9 bases from J, with 9 bases in between. It was with a sample-barcoded 5' primer and a J-beta primer mix that a second PCR of about 6 to 12 cycles was run. Any given sample supplied a minimum of 2.5 million CDR3-containing paired-end reads. TCRdb passed the 5' RACE reads through MiXCR, listing each CDR3 protein once. This table has hundreds of thousands of distinct CDR3 sequences, roughly 50% appearing once. Findings and limits, study-wide: Versus aged donors, long-lived donors had higher diversity and more naive CD4+ cells.

Regarding this clonotype: No antigen is known for it.

The source of this sequence is a man aged 25 to 45 in good health. V is TRBV5-4 and J is TRBJ2-1; the D gene is possibly TRBD2 (6 bases). The sample taken for sequencing was blood. CDR3 region: CASSFTSTEQFF. The CDR3 DNA is TGTGCCAGCAGCTTCACTAGCACTGAGCAGTTCTTC.